The 6 T cell receptor beta chains below all came from one sample that was sequenced in a study of shared clonotypes between healthy human individuals. Some clones are missing from TCRdb's copy, which holds only in-frame ones; the method was immunoSEQ multiplex PCR. The repertoire includes hundreds of thousands of clones, roughly 98% of them detected once, and 0.25% to 0.35% sits in the top ten. In the naive CD8 group, cells lacked CD45RO and were positively selected for CCR7, so terminally differentiated effector memory CD45RA+ cells were left out. The specimen was naive CD8+ T cells sorted from blood. These TCRs come from a man aged 25-45 years in good health.

The chain carries TRBV27 and TRBJ1-2; 7 positions match TRBD1. Germline V gives CDR1 MNHEY, CDR2 SMNVEV (reference sequence). This CDR3 has 15 residues. With V trimmed by 5 bases and J by 6 bases, 12 bases remained unmatched. Here the CDR3 reads CASSEQVTGLDGYTF. CDR3 coding DNA: TGTGCCAGCAGTGAACAGGTGACAGGGCTTGATGGCTACACCTTC.

The V call is TRBV7-9, the J call TRBJ2-1; TRBD2 is a possible D gene (6 bases). Per germline, CDR1 SEHNR and CDR2 FQNEAQ (reference sequence). V dropped 5 bases and J dropped 6 bases, with 8 bases sitting between them. The CDR3 consists of 12 residues. The CDR3 loop is CASSQLANEQFF. The CDR3 nucleotides are TGTGCCAGCAGCCAACTAGCCAATGAGCAGTTCTTC.

The chain employs TRBV12-5 and TRBJ2-5; TRBD1 agrees at 8 bases. Germline CDR1 and CDR2: LGHNT and FRNRAP. Unmatched junction bases numbered 8, after V lost 6 bases and J lost 5 bases. This CDR3 has 14 amino acids. CDR3 sequence reads: CASGYGQGYETQYF. As DNA, the CDR3 is TGTGCTAGTGGATACGGACAGGGATACGAGACCCAGTACTTC.

The rearrangement links TRBV29-1 to TRBJ2-1; 9 positions agree with TRBD2. This CDR3 region has 13 residues. The germline gives CDR1 SQVTM, CDR2 ANQGSEA. With V trimmed by 3 bases and J by 4 bases, 1 base remained unmatched. The CDR3 region is CSVETSGYNEQFF. The DNA for the CDR3 is TGCAGCGTTGAGACTAGCGGATACAATGAGCAGTTCTTC.

This rearrangement joins TRBV7-2 to TRBJ2-7; possibly TRBD2 for D (6 bases). The germline CDR1 and CDR2 sequences are SGHTA and FQGNSA. The CDR3 is made up of 16 amino acids. Trimming took off 5 bases at V and 2 bases at J, with 19 bases between the two ends. In nucleotides, the CDR3 is TGTGCCAGCAGCGTCCTCTCGGGAGCGACACCCTACGAGCAGTACTTC. Protein product: CASSVLSGATPYEQYF.

The chain couples TRBV2 to TRBJ1-1, with TRBD1 identical over 7 bases. CDR1 and CDR2 (germline): SNHLY, FYNNEI. The CDR3 runs 13 residues. The J segment lost 4 bases and the V segment lost 5 bases, leaving 4 bases of the junction unmatched. CDR3 sequence: CASSKQGTTEAFF. The CDR3 coding sequence is TGTGCCAGCAGTAAACAGGGGACCACTGAAGCTTTCTTT.